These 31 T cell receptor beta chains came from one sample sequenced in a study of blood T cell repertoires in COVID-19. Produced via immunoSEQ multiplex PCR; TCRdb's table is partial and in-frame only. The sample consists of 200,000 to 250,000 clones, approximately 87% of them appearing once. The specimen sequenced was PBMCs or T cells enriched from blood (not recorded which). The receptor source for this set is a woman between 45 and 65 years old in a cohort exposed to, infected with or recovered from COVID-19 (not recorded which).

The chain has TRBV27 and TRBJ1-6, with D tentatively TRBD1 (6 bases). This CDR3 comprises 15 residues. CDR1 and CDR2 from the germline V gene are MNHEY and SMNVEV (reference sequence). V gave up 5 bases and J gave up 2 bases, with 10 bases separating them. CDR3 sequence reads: CASSPGQTYNSPLHF. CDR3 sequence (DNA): TGTGCCAGCAGTCCTGGACAGACCTATAATTCACCCCTCCACTTT.

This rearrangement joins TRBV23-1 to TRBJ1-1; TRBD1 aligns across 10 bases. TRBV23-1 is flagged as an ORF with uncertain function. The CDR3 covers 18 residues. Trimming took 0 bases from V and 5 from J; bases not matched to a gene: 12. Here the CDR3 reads CASSQSGQGPTLGTEAFF. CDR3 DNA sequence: TGCGCCAGCAGTCAATCGGGACAGGGGCCAACTCTGGGGACTGAAGCTTTCTTT.

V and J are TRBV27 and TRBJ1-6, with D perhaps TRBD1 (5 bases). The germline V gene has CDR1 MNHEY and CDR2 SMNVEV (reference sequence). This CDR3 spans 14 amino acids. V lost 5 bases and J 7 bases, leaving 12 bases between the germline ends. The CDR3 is CASSPQDGNSPLHF. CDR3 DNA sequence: TGTGCCAGCAGTCCACAGGACGGAAATTCACCCCTCCACTTT.

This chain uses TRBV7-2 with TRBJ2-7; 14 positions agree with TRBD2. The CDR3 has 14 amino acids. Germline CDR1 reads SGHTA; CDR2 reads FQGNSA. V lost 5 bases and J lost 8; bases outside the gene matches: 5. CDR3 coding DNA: TGTGCCAGCAGCACCGGACTAGCGGGGGGCCAGCAGTACTTC. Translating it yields CASSTGLAGGQQYF.

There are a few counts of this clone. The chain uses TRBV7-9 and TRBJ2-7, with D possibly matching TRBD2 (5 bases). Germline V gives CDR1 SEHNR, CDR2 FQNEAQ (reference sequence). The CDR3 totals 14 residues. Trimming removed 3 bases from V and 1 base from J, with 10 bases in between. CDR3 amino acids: CASSFTQRSYEQYF. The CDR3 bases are TGTGCCAGCAGCTTTACCCAGCGGTCCTACGAGCAGTACTTC.

Here the CDR3 reads CASSGGQGYNSPLHF. CDR3 DNA: TGTGCCAGCAGCGGGGGACAGGGCTATAATTCACCCCTCCACTTT. This chain uses TRBV5-8 with TRBJ1-6, with 9 bases identical to TRBD1. The germline V gene has CDR1 SGHTS and CDR2 YDEGEE. The CDR3 is 15 amino acids. The junction had 2 bases not matched to a gene; V was cut back by 4 bases and J by 3 bases.

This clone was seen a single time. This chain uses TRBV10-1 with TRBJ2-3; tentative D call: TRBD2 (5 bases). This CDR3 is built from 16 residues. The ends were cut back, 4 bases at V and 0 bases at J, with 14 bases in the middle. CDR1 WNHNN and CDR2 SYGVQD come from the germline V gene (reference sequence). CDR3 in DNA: TGCGCCAGCAGTGGCTCCGGTCGGGGTAGCACAGATACGCAGTATTTT. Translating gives CASSGSGRGSTDTQYF.

The CDR3 region has the DNA TGTGCCAGCAGCTCTAGCGGGGGGCGGACGTACGAGCAGTACTTC. Residues: CASSSSGGRTYEQYF. The J gene is TRBJ2-7, the V gene TRBV7-2; 11 bases map to TRBD2. Trimming at V came to 4 bases and at J to 4 bases, leaving 6 bases not matched to a gene. This CDR3 has 15 amino acids. Germline CDR1 reads SGHTA; CDR2 reads FQGNSA.

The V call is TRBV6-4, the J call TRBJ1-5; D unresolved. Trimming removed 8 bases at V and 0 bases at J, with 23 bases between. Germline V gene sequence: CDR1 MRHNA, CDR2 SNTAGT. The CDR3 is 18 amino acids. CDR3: CASALAGVPYSSNQPQHF. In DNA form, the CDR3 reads TGTGCCAGCGCTTTAGCGGGAGTCCCCTATTCTAGCAATCAGCCCCAGCATTTT.

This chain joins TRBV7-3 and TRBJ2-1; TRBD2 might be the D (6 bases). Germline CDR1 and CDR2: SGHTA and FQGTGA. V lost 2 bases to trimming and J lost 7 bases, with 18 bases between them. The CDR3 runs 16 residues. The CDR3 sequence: CASSLDPRAGYNEQFF. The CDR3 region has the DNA TGTGCCAGCAGCTTAGACCCACGGGCGGGGTATAATGAGCAGTTCTTC.

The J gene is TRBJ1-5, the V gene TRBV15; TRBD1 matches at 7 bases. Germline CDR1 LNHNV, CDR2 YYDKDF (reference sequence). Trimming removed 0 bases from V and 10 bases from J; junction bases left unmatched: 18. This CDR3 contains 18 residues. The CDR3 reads CATSRDRYEGAFRKPQHF. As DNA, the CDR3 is TGTGCCACCAGCAGAGATCGGTATGAGGGGGCGTTCAGGAAACCCCAGCATTTT.

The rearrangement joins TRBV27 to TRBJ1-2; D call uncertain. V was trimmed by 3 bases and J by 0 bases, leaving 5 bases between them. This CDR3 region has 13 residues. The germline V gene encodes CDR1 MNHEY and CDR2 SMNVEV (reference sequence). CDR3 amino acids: CASSFRSNYGYTF. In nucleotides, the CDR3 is TGTGCCAGCAGTTTCCGGTCTAACTATGGCTACACCTTC.

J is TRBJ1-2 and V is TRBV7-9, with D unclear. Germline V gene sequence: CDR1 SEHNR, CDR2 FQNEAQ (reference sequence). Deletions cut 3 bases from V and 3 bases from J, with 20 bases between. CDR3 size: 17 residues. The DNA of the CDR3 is TGTGCCAGCAGCTTCACGCCCCTCTCCTCTACAGACTATGGCTACACCTTC. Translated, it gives CASSFTPLSSTDYGYTF.

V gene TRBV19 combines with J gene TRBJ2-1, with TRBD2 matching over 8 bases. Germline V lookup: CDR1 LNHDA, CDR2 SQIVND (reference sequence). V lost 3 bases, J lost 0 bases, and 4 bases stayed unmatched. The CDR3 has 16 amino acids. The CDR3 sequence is CASSIPGGSSYNEQFF. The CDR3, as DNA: TGTGCCAGTAGTATCCCGGGGGGGAGCTCCTACAATGAGCAGTTCTTC.

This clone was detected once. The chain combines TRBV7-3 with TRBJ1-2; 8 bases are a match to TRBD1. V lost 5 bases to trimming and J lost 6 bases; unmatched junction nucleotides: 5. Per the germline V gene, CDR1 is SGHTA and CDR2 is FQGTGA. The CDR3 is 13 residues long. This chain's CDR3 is CASSPGQGDGYTF. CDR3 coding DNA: TGTGCCAGCAGCCCAGGACAGGGAGATGGCTACACCTTC.

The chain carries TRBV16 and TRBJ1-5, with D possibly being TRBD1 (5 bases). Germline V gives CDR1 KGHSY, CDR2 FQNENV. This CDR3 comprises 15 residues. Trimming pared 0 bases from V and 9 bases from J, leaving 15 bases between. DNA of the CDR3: TGTGCCAGCAGCCAATCTGGGGCAGACGCCCGGCCCCAGCATTTT. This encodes CASSQSGADARPQHF.

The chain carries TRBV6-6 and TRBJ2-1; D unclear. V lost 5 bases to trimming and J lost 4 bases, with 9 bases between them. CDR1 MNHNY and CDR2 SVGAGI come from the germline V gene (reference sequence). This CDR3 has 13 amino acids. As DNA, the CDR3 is TGTGCCAGCAGTGCCGGCAGGTACAATGAGCAGTTCTTC. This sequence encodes CASSAGRYNEQFF.

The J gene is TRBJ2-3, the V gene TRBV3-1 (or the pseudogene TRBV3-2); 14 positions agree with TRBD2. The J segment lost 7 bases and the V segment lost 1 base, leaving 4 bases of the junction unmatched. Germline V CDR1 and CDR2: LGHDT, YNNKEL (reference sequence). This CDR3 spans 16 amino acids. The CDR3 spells CASSQGLAGGLNTQYF. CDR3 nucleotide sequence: TGTGCCAGCAGCCAAGGACTAGCGGGGGGGCTTAATACGCAGTATTTT.

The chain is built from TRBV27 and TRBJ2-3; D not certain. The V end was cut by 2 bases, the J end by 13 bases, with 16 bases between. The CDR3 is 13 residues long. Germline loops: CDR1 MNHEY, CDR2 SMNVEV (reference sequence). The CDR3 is CASSLVVGSAKYF. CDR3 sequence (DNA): TGTGCCAGCAGTTTAGTTGTGGGCTCCGCCAAGTATTTT.

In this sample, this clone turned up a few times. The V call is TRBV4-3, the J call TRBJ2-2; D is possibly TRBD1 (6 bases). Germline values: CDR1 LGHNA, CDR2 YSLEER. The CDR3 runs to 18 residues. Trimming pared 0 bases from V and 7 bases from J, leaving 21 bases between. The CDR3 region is CASSQDRVWGPNLGELFF. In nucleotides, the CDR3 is TGCGCCAGCAGCCAAGATAGGGTGTGGGGGCCAAACCTCGGGGAGCTGTTTTTT.

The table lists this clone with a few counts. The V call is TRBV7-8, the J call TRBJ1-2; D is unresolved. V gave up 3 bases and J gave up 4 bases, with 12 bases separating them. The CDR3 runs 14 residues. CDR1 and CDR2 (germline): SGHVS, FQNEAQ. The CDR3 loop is CASSFRREVYGYTF. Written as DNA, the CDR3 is TGTGCCAGCAGCTTCAGGCGGGAAGTCTATGGCTACACCTTC.

CDR3 DNA: TGTGCCAGCAGCCCCGGCATAGAGACAGAGCTTAGCAATCAGCCCCAGCATTTT. Translated, it gives CASSPGIETELSNQPQHF. The gene calls are TRBV6-2 or TRBV6-3 and TRBJ1-5; D perhaps matches TRBD1 (5 bases). The V gene lost 6 bases and the J gene lost 0 bases, with 21 bases spanning the gap. Germline CDR1 is MNHEY and CDR2 is SVGEGT. This CDR3 is built from 18 residues.

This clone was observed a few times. The CDR3 DNA follows: TGTGCCAGCCAGAGGGGGGGCGGAGAGACCCAGTACTTC. Translated, it gives CASQRGGGETQYF. V and J are TRBV28 and TRBJ2-5; D is possibly TRBD2 (7 bases). Trimming left V 8 bases short and J 4 bases short, with 14 bases between. Germline CDR1 and CDR2: MDHEN and SYDVKM. This CDR3 has 13 residues.

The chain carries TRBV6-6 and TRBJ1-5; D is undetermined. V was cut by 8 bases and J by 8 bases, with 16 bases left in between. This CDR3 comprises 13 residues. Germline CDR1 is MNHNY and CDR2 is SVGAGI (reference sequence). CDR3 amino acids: CASSGGPSEPQHF. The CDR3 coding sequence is TGTGCCAGCTCCGGCGGGCCTAGTGAGCCCCAGCATTTT.

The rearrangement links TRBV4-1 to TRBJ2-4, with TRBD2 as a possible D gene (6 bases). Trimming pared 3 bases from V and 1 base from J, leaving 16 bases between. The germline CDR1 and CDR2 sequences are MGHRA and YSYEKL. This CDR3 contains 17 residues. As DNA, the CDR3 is TGCGCCAGCAGCCAGCCGCGGCGGGACGGGGCCAAAAACATTCAGTACTTC. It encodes CASSQPRRDGAKNIQYF.

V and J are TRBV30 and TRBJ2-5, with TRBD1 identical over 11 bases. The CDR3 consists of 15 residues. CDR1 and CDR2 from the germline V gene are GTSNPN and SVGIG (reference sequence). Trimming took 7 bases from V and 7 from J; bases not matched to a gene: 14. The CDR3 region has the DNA TGTGCCTCTGAGACCGGGACAGGGGGTTTCCGGACCCAGTACTTC. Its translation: CASETGTGGFRTQYF.

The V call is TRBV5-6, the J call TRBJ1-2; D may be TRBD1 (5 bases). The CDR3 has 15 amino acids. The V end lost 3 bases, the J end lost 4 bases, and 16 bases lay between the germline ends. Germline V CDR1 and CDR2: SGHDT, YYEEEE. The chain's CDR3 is CASSSIGANPYGYTF. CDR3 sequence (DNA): TGTGCCAGCAGCTCCATTGGGGCTAATCCCTATGGCTACACCTTC.

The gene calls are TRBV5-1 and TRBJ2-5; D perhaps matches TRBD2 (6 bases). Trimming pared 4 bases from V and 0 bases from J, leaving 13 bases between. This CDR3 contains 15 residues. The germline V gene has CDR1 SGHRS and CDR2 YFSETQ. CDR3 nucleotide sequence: TGCGCCAGCAGCCCCGGGACTTCCAACCAAGAGACCCAGTACTTC. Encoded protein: CASSPGTSNQETQYF.

Written as DNA, the CDR3 is TGTGCCAGCAGCATCCTTAGCGGGGACGAGCAGTTCTTC. This codes for CASSILSGDEQFF. J is TRBJ2-1 and V is TRBV7-9, with 8 bases lining up with TRBD2. Losses at the gene ends were 5 bases for V and 10 bases for J; bases not matched to a gene: 7. Germline V gives CDR1 SEHNR, CDR2 FQNEAQ (reference sequence). This CDR3 is built from 13 residues.

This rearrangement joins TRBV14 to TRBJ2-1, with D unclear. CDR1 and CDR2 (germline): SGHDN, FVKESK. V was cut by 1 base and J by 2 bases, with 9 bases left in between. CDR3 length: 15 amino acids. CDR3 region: CASSQVRLTYNEQFF. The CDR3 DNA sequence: TGTGCCAGCAGCCAAGTGCGGCTCACCTACAATGAGCAGTTCTTC. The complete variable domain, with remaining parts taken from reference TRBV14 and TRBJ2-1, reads EAGVTQFPSHSVIEKGQTVTLRCDPISGHDNLYWYRRVMGKEIKFLLHFVKESKQDESGMPNNRFLAERTGGTYSTLKVQPAELEDSGVYFCASSQVRLTYNEQFFGPGTRLTVL.

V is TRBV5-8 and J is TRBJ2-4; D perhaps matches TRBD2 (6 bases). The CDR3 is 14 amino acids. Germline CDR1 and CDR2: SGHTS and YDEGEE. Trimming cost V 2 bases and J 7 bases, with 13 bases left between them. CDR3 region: CASSLGTRDNIQYF. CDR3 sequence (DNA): TGTGCCAGCAGCTTAGGGACTCGCGACAACATTCAGTACTTC.